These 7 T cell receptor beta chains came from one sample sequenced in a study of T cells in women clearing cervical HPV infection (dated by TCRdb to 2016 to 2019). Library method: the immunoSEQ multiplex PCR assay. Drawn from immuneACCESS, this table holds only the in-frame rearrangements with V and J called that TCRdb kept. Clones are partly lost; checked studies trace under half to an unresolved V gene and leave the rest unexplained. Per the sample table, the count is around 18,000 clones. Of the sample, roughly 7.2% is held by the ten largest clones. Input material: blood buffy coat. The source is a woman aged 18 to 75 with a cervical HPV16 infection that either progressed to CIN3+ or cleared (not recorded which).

The CDR3 reads CSVVQGSGNTIYF. The CDR3 bases that were read are TGCAGCGTTGTCCAGGGTAGTGGAAACACC. The chain links TRBV29-1 to TRBJ1-3, with a possible D match to TRBD1 (5 bases). The read finishes 3 residues shy of the CDR3 end, and the germline J gene is used to complete it. The germline V gene has CDR1 SQVTM and CDR2 ANQGSEA. Deletions cut 4 bases from V and 3 bases from J, with 10 bases between. This CDR3 has 13 amino acids.

CDR3 region: CASSPRAGANVLTF. The CDR3 bases that were read are TGTGCCAGCTCACCAAGGGCTGGGGCCAACGTC. V gene TRBV18 combines with J gene TRBJ2-6; D ambiguous. Read coverage stops 3 residues before the CDR3 terminus; the germline J gene supplies the remainder. Germline loops: CDR1 KGHSH, CDR2 LQKENI. The CDR3 length is 14 residues. V lost 2 bases and J lost 2, with 4 bases in between. The entire variable domain, with the rest obtained from reference TRBV18 and TRBJ2-6, is as follows: NAGVMQNPRHLVRRRGQEARLRCSPMKGHSHVYWYRQLPEEGLKFMVYLQKENIIDESGMPKERFSAEFPKEGPSILRIQQVVRGDSAAYFCASSPRAGANVLTFGAGSRLTVL.

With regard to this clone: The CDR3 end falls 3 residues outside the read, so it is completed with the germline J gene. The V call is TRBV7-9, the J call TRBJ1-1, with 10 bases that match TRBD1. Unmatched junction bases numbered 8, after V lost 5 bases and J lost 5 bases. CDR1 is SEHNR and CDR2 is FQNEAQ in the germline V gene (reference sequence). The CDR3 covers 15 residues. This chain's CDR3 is CASSRDRGSQTEAFF. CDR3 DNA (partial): TGTGCCAGCAGCAGGGACAGGGGAAGTCAAACTGAA.

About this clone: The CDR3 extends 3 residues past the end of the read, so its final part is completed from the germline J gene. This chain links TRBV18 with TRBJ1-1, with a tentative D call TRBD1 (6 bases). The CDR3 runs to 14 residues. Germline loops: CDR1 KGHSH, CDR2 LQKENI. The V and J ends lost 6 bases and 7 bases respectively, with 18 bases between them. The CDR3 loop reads CASSHPGTPFEAFF. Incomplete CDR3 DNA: TGTGCCAGCTCTCACCCCGGGACACCCTTTGAA. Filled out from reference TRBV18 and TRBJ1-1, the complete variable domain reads NAGVMQNPRHLVRRRGQEARLRCSPMKGHSHVYWYRQLPEEGLKFMVYLQKENIIDESGMPKERFSAEFPKEGPSILRIQQVVRGDSAAYFCASSHPGTPFEAFFGQGTRLTVV.

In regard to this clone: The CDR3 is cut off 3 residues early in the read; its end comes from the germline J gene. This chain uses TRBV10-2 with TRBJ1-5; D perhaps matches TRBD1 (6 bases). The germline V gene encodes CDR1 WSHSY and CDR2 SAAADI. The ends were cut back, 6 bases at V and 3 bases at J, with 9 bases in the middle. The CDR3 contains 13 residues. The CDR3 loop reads CASRTGPNQPQHF. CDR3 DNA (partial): TGCGCCAGCAGAACAGGGCCCAATCAGCCC.

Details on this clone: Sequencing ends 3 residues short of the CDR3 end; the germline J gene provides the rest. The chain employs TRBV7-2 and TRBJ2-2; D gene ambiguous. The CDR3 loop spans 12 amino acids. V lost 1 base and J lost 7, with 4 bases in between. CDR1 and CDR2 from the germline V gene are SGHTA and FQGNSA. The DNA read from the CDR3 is TGTGCCAGCAGCTTAGAGGTCGGGGAG. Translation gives CASSLEVGE. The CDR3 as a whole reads CASSLEVGELFF.

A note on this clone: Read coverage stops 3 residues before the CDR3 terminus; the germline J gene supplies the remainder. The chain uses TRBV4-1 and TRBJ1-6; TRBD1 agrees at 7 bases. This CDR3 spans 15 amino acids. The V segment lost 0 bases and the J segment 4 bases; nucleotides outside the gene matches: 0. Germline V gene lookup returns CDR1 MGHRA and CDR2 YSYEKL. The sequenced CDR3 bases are TGCGCCAGCAGCCAAGAGGGACAGTATAATTCACCC. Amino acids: CASSQEGQYNSP. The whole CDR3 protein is CASSQEGQYNSPLHF.